The sequence of this T cell receptor (beta chain) was determined in a study of OX40 agonist ivuxolimab in advanced cancers. Study in general: Dose-escalation patients had hepatocellular carcinoma, melanoma, renal cell or head and neck cancer. Of mixed ages from about 20 to 90 and averaging about 60 years, the group was just under 85% male. Study-wide results and caveats: In a subset of nonresponders, normalized T-cell clonal expansion was also low.

TCRdb keeps only in-frame clones here, not all; method: immunoSEQ multiplex PCR. This sample yields tens of thousands of clones, of which approximately 90% are seen a single time; about 1.3% belongs to the top ten. Trimming took off 4 bases at V and 2 bases at J, with 9 bases between the two ends. Per the germline V gene, CDR1 is MNHEY and CDR2 is SMNVEV (reference sequence). There are 14 residues in the CDR3. Samples of blood were obtained at baseline, on cycle 4 day 1, and on cycle 7 day 1. Comments on this clone: The antigen remains unidentified.

The material was CD4+ or CD8+ T cells sorted from blood, obtained in a trial of the OX40 agonist ivuxolimab. The sequence came from an adult with an advanced solid tumor such as melanoma, head and neck, liver or kidney cancer. The V call is TRBV27, the J call TRBJ1-3; D might be TRBD1 (6 bases). CDR3: CASSSQGTGNTIYF. The CDR3 DNA reads TGTGCCAGCAGTTCACAGGGTACTGGAAACACCATATATTTT.